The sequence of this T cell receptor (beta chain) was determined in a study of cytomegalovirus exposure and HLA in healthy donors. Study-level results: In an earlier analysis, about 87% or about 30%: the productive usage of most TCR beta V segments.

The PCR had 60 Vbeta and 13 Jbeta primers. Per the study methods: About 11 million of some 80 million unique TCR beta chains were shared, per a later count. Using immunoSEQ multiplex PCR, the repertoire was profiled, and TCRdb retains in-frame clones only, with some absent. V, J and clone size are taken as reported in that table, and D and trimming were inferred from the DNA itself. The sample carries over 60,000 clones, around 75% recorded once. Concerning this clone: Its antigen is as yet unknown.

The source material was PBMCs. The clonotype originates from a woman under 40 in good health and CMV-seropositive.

The CDR3 protein is CASMTGGMEKLFF. CDR3 sequence (DNA): TGTGCCAGCATGACAGGGGGCATGGAAAAACTGTTTTTT. The genes are TRBV2 and TRBJ1-4; 10 bases align to TRBD1. CDR1 is SNHLY, CDR2 FYNNEI, per germline. Losses at the gene ends were 7 bases for V and 8 bases for J; bases not matched to a gene: 4. The CDR3 loop spans 13 amino acids.